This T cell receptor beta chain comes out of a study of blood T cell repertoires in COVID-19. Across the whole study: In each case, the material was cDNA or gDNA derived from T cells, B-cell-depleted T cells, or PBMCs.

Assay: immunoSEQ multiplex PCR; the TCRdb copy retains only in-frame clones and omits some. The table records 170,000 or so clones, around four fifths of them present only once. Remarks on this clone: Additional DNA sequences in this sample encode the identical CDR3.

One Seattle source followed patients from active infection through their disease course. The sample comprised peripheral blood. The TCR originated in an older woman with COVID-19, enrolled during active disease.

CDR3 bases: TGCGCCAGCAGCTTTTCTAGCGGGTCCTACGAGCAGTACTTC. Its translation is CASSFSSGSYEQYF. This sequence joins TRBV5-1 and TRBJ2-7, with 8 nucleotides matching TRBD2. This CDR3 contains 14 residues. Germline CDR1 is SGHRS and CDR2 is YFSETQ. Trimming took 2 bases from V and 1 from J; bases not matched to a gene: 2.